This TCR beta chain originates from a study of shared clonotypes between healthy human individuals. Study-wide findings and caveats: Sorted-subset sequencing, rarefaction showed, was incomplete despite large depth. Non-shared clonotypes displayed generation probabilities falling below those of clonotypes present in all four donors.

Measured with immunoSEQ multiplex PCR; TCRdb has only the in-frame clones, and not every one. The table lists about 1,900,000 clones, approximately 94% of them singletons, with roughly 1.2% in the top ten. Trimming removed 6 bases from V and 7 bases from J, with 7 bases in between. This CDR3 comprises 11 residues. The V gene's germline CDR1 is MNHEY and CDR2 SVGAGI. Points on this clone: What it binds is unknown.

The naive CD8 population came from CD45RO-negative cells selected for CCR7, without terminally differentiated effector memory CD45RA+ cells. Material: naive CD8+ T cells sorted from blood. The chain uses TRBV6-5 and TRBJ2-4; D unresolved. This clonotype was sampled from a man aged 18 to 30 in good health. CDR3 sequence: CASRGANIQYF. The DNA of the CDR3 is TGTGCCAGCAGAGGCGCCAACATTCAGTACTTC.